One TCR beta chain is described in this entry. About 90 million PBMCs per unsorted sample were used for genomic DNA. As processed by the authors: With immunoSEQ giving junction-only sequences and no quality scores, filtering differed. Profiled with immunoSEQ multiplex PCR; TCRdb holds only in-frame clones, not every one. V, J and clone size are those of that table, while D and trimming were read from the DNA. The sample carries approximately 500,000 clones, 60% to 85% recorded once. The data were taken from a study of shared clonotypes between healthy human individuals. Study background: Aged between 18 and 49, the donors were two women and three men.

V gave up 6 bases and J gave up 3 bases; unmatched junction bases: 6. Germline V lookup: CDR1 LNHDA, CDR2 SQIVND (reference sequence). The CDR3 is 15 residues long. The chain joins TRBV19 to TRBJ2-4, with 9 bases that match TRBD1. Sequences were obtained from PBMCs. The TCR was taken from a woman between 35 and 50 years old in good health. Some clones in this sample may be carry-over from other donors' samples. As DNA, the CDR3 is TGTGCCAGTAGGCCACAGGGGGCCGACAAAAACATTCAGTACTTC. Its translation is CASRPQGADKNIQYF.